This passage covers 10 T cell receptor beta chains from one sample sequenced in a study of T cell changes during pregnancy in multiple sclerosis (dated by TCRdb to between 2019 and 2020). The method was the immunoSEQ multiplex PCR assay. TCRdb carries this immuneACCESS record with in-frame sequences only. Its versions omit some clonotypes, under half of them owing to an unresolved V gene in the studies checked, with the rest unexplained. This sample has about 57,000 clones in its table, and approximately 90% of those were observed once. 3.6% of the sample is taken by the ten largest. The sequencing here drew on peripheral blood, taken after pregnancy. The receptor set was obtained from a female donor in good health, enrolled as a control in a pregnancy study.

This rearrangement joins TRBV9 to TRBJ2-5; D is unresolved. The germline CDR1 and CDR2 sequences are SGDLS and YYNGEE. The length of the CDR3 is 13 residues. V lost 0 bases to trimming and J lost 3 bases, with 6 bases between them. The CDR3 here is CASSVGYKETQYF. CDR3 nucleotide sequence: TGTGCCAGCAGCGTAGGATACAAAGAGACCCAGTACTTC.

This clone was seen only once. The CDR3 region is CATSRDQGQETQYF. The CDR3 nucleotides read TGTGCCACCAGCAGAGACCAGGGGCAAGAGACCCAGTACTTC. The chain uses TRBV15 and TRBJ2-5, with TRBD1 as a possible D gene (6 bases). CDR3 size: 14 residues. Germline V gene sequence: CDR1 LNHNV, CDR2 YYDKDF (reference sequence). V lost 0 bases, J lost 2 bases, and 7 bases lay in between.

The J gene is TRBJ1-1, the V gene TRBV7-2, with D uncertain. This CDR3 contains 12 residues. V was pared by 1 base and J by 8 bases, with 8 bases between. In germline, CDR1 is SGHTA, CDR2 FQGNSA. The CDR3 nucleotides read TGTGCCAGCAGCTTAGGGCGGATCGAAGCTTTCTTT. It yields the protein CASSLGRIEAFF.

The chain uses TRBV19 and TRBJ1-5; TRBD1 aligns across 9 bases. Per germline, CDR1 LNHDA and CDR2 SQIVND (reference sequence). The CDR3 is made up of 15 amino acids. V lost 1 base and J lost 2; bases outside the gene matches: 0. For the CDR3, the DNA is TGTGCCAGTAGTATAGGACAGGGGGGCAATCAGCCCCAGCATTTT. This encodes CASSIGQGGNQPQHF.

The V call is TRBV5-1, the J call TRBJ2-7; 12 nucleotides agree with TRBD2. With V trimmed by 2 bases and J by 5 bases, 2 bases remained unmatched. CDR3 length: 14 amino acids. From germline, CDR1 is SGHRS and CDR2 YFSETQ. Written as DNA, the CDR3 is TGCGCCAGCAGCTTCAGACTAGCGGGGGACGAGCAGTACTTC. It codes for CASSFRLAGDEQYF.

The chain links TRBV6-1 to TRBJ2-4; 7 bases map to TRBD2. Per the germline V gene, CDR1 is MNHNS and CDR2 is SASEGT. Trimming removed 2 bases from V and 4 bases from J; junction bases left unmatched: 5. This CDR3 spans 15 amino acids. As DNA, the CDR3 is TGTGCCAGCAGTGAATTGGGTAGCGGGAAAAACATTCAGTACTTC. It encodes CASSELGSGKNIQYF.

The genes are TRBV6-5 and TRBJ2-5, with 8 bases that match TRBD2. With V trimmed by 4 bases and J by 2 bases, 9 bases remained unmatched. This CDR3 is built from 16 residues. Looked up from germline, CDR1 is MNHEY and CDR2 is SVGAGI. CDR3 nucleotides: TGTGCCAGCAGTTCACGAACTAGCGGCCTACAAGAGACCCAGTACTTC. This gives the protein CASSSRTSGLQETQYF.

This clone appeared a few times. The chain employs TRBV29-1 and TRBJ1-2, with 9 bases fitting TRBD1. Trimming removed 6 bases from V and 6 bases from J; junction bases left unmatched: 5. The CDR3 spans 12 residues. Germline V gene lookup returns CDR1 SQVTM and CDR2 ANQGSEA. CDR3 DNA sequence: TGCAGCGTAGAGGACAGGGGAAATGGCTACACCTTC. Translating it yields CSVEDRGNGYTF. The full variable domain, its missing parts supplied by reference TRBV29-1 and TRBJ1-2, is SAVISQKPSRDICQRGTSLTIQCQVDSQVTMMFWYRQQPGQSLTLIATANQGSEATYESGFVIDKFPISRPNLTFSTLTVSNMSPEDSSIYLCSVEDRGNGYTFGSGTRLTVV.

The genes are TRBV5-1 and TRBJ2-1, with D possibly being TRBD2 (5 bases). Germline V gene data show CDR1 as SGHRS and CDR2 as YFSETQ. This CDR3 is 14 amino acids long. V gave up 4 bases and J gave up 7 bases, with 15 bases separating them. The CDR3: CASSPDGLANEQFF. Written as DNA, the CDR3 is TGCGCCAGCAGCCCGGACGGGTTAGCGAATGAGCAGTTCTTC. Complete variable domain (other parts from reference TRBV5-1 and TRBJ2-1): KAGVTQTPRYLIKTRGQQVTLSCSPISGHRSVSWYQQTPGQGLQFLFEYFSETQRNKGNFPGRFSGRQFSNSRSEMNVSTLELGDSALYLCASSPDGLANEQFFGPGTRLTVL.

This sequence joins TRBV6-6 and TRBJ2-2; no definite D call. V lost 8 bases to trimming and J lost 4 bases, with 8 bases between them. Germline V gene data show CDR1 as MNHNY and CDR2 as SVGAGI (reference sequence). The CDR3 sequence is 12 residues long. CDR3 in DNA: TGTGCCAGCTGCCTATCCACCGGGGAGCTGTTTTTT. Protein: CASCLSTGELFF.